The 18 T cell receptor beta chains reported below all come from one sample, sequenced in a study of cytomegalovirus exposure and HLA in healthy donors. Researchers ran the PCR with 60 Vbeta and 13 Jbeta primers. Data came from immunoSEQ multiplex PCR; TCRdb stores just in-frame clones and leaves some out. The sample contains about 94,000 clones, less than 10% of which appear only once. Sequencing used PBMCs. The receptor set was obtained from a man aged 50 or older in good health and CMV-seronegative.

This CDR3 reads CASSPGSSTDTQYF. In DNA form, the CDR3 reads TGTGCCAGCAGCCCAGGGTCTAGCACAGATACGCAGTATTTT. The rearrangement links TRBV7-2 to TRBJ2-3, with a tentative D call TRBD1 (5 bases). Germline assignment: CDR1 SGHTA and CDR2 FQGNSA. The CDR3 is 14 residues long. V shed 5 bases and J shed 0 bases, with 9 bases lying between them.

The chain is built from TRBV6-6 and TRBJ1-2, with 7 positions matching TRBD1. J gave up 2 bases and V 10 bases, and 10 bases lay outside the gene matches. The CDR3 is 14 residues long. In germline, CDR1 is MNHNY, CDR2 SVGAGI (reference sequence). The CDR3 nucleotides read TGTGCCACTAATGCCGGGACAGAGAACTATGGCTACACCTTC. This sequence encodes CATNAGTENYGYTF.

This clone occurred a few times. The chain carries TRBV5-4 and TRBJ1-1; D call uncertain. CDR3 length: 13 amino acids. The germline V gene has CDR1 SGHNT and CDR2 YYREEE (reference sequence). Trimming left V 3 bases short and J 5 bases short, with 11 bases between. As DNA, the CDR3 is TGTGCCAGCAGCTCACCACTGATTACTGAAGCTTTCTTT. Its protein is CASSSPLITEAFF. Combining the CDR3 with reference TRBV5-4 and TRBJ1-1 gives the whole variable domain ETGVTQSPTHLIKTRGQQVTLRCSSQSGHNTVSWYQQALGQGPQFIFQYYREEENGRGNFPPRFSGLQFPNYSSELNVNALELDDSALYLCASSSPLITEAFFGQGTRLTVV.

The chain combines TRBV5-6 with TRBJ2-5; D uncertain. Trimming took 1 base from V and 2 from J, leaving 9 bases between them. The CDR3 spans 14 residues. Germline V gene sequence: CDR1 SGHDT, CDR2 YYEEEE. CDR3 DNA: TGTGCCAGCAGCTTGAAGGCAGGACAAGAGACCCAGTACTTC. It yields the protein CASSLKAGQETQYF.

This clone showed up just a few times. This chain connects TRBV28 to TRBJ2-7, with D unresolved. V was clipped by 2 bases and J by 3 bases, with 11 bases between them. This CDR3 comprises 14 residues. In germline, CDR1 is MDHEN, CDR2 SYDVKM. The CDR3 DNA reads TGTGCCAGCAGTTTAGGGCAGCATAACTACGAGCAGTACTTC. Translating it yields CASSLGQHNYEQYF.

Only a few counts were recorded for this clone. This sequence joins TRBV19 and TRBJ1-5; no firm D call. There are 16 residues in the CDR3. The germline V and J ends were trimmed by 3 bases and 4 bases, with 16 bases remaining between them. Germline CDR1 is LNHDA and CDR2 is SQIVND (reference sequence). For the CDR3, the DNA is TGTGCCAGTAGTATTATGATGGCAGGAAGAAATCAGCCCCAGCATTTT. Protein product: CASSIMMAGRNQPQHF.

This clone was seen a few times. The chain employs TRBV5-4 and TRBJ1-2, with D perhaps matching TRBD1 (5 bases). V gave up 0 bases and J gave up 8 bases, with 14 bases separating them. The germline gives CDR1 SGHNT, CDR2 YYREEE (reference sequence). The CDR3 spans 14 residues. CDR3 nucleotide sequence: TGTGCCAGCAGCTTGGGGGGCCGCCTTGAAGGCTACACCTTC. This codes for CASSLGGRLEGYTF.

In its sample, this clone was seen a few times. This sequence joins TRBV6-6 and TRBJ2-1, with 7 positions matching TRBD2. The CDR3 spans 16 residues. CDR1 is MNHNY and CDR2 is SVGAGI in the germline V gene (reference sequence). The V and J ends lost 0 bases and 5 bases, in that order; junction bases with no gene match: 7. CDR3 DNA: TGTGCCAGCAGTTACTCTTTTCTAGCGGAGAACAATGAGCAGTTCTTC. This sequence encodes CASSYSFLAENNEQFF.

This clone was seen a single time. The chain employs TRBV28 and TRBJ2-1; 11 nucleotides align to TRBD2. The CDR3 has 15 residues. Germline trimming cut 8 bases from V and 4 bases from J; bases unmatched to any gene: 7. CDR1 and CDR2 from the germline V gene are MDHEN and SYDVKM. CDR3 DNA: TGTGCCAGCTGTACTAGCGGGAGTCAGTACAATGAGCAGTTCTTC. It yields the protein CASCTSGSQYNEQFF.

CDR3 in DNA: TGTGCCAGCAGCTTAGCGATTTCGGGACAGGGGCAAGCTTTCTTT. This encodes CASSLAISGQGQAFF. V is TRBV7-8 and J is TRBJ1-1, with 10 bases matching TRBD1. Germline assignment: CDR1 SGHVS and CDR2 FQNEAQ. V shed 0 bases and J 9 bases; nucleotides not matched to a gene: 7. The CDR3 sequence is 15 residues long.

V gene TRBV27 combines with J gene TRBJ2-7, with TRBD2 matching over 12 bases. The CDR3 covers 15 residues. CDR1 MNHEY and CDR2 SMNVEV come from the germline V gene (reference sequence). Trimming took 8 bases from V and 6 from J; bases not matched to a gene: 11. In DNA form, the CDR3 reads TGTGCCAGCCGGACTAGCGGGACTGTCGGGGGCGAGCAGTACTTC. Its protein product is CASRTSGTVGGEQYF.

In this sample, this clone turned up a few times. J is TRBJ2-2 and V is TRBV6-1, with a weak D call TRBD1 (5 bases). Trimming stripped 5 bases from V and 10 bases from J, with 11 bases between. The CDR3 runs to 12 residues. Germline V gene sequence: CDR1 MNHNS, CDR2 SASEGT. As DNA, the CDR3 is TGTGCCAGCAGTCCCCAGGGATCGGAGCTGTTTTTT. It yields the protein CASSPQGSELFF.

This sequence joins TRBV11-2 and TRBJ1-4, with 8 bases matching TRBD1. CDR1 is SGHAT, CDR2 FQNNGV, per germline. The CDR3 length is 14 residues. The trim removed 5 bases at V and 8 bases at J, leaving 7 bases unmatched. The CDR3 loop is CASSQGQEVEKLFF. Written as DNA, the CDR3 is TGTGCCAGCAGCCAGGGACAGGAGGTAGAAAAACTGTTTTTT.

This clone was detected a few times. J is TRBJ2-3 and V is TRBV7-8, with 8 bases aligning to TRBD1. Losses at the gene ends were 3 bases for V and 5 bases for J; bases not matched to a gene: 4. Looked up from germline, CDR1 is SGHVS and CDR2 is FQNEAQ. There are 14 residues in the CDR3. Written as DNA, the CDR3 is TGTGCCAGCAGCTTCCGGGACAGGCTAGATACGCAGTATTTT. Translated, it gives CASSFRDRLDTQYF. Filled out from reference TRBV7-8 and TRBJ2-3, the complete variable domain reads GAGVSQSPRYKVAKRGQDVALRCDPISGHVSLFWYQQALGQGPEFLTYFQNEAQLDKSGLPSDRFFAERPEGSVSTLKIQRTQQEDSAVYLCASSFRDRLDTQYFGPGTRLTVL.

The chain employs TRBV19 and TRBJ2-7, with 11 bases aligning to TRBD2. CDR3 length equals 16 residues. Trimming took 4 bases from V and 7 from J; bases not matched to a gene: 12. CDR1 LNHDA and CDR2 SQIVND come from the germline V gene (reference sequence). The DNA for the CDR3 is TGTGCCAGTAGTACATCCGGGACTAGCGGACTTAGGGAGCAGTACTTC. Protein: CASSTSGTSGLREQYF.

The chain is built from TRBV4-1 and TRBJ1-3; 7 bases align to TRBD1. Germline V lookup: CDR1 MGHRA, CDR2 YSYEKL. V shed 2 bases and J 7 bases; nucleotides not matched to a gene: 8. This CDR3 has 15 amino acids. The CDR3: CASSQSGQFSNTIYF. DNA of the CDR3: TGCGCCAGCAGCCAATCGGGACAGTTTAGCAACACCATATATTTT.

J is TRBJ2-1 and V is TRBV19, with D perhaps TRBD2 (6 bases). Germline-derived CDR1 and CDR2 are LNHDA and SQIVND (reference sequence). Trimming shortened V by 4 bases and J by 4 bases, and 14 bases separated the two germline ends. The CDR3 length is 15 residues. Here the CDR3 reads CASSTSRGVYNEQFF. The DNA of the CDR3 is TGTGCCAGTAGTACCTCCCGCGGGGTGTACAATGAGCAGTTCTTC.

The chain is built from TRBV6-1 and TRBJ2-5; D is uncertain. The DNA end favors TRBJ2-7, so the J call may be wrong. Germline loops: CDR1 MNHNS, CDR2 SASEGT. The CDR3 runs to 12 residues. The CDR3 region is CASTGLSYEQYF. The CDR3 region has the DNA TGTGCCAGTACGGGTCTCTCCTACGAGCAGTACTTC.